This T cell receptor beta chain emerged from a study of OX40 agonist ivuxolimab in advanced cancers. The wider study: Dose-escalation patients suffered from hepatocellular carcinoma, melanoma, renal cell or head and neck cancer. From roughly 23 to 90 years was the age range, with a mean of 60 years, and roughly 83% were male.

TCRdb's copy holds only in-frame clones and misses some; the assay was immunoSEQ multiplex PCR. The sample has around 64,000 clones; 80% to 85% are singletons. Trimming shortened V by 2 bases and J by 5 bases, and 13 bases separated the two germline ends. Germline V gene data show CDR1 as MNHNY and CDR2 as SVGAGI (reference sequence). The CDR3 is made up of 14 amino acids. Sequenced here: CD4+ or CD8+ T cells sorted from blood, sampled in a trial of the OX40 agonist ivuxolimab. The V and J genes are TRBV6-6 and TRBJ2-7, with no clear D. This clonotype originated in an adult with an advanced solid tumor such as melanoma, head and neck, liver or kidney cancer. The CDR3 loop reads CASSYTDGGDEQYF. The DNA of the CDR3 is TGTGCCAGCAGTTACACGGACGGTGGGGACGAGCAGTACTTC.